This T cell receptor beta chain was identified during a study of CD8 T cells in Susac syndrome. Trimming cost V 0 bases and J 2 bases; bases outside gene matches: 10. Germline CDR1 is LNHNV and CDR2 is YYDKDF (reference sequence). The CDR3 has 20 residues. Random hexamers were used to reverse transcribe the RNA input (about 0.5 to 1 ug). TCRdb recomputed calls from the immunoSEQ multiplex PCR reads with MiXCR, one row per CDR3 protein. This table holds under 200,000 distinct CDR3 sequences, roughly nine tenths found once. The chain uses TRBV15 and TRBJ2-1, with TRBD2 matching 13 bases. Sequenced sample: CD4+ T cells from PBMCs. This clonotype was sampled from a human donor with Susac syndrome. The CDR3, as DNA: TGTGCCACCAGCAGAGATTTAGGACTAGCGGGAGACGTGGCCTACAATGAGCAGTTCTTC. Translated: CATSRDLGLAGDVAYNEQFF.